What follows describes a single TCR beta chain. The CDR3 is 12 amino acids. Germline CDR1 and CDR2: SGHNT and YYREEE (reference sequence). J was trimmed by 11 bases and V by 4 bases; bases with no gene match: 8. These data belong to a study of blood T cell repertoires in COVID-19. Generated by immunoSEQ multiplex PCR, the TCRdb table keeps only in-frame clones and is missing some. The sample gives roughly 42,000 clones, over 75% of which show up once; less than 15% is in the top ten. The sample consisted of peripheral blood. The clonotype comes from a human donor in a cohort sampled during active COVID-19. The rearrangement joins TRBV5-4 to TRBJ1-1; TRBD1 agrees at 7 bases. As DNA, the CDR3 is TGTGCCAGCAGCGTAGGGGGCGCGGGGGCTTTCTTT. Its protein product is CASSVGGAGAFF.